The 14 T cell receptor beta chains in this list originate from one sample, sequenced in a study of tissue T cells after allogeneic stem cell transplantation (dated 2022 in TCRdb). This specimen's time point label, per the study, means: mouse harvest day 7 after allogeneic transplant. Each mouse graft consisted of 10^7 T-cell-depleted bone marrow cells plus 10^6 splenic CD5+ T cells and was given by tail vein injection. To prepare the library, the immunoSEQ multiplex PCR assay was applied. TCRdb carries this immuneACCESS record with in-frame sequences only. Its versions omit some clonotypes, under half of them owing to an unresolved V gene in the studies checked, with the rest unexplained. Present in this sample are about 5,800 clones, 46% of which were seen just once. Roughly 3.2% of the sample is taken by the ten largest. Sequenced input: skin. The receptors stem from a female BALB/c mouse given C57BL/6 T cells with graft-versus-host disease after an allogeneic hematopoietic cell transplant.

In regard to this clone: Gene labels here are mouse ones. The CDR3 end lies 1 residue beyond the end of the read and is filled in from the germline J gene. The chain has TRBV3 and TRBJ2-7; D ambiguous. The germline V and J ends were trimmed by 1 base and 4 bases, with 8 bases remaining between them. CDR3 length equals 13 residues. The germline V gene has CDR1 SNHLY and CDR2 FYNGKV (reference sequence). The CDR3 bases that were read are TGTGCCAGCAGCTTAGAGGGCAAATATGAACAGTAC. Translated, it gives CASSLEGKYEQY. The CDR3 as a whole reads CASSLEGKYEQYF.

In this sample, this clone turned up a few times. Gene names and germline refer to mouse. The read gets to within 1 residue of the CDR3 end, and the germline J gene fills in the rest. The chain has TRBV3 and TRBJ1-1; 8 nucleotides align to TRBD1. After removal of 5 bases from V and 10 bases from J, the junction contained 6 bases not matched to a gene. The CDR3 has 12 residues. Germline loops: CDR1 SNHLY, CDR2 FYNGKV (reference sequence). The CDR3: CASSPGGTGVFF. The part of the CDR3 DNA that was read is TGTGCCAGCAGCCCAGGGGGCACGGGAGTCTTC. Filled out from reference TRBV3 and TRBJ1-1, the complete variable domain reads GPKVLQIPSHQIIDMGQMVTLNCDPVSNHLYFYWYKQILGQQMEFLVNFYNGKVMEKSKLFKDQFSVERPDGSYFTLKIQPTALEDSAVYFCASSPGGTGVFFGKGTRLTVV.

Comment on this clone: Germline and genes here are mouse. The read ends 1 residue shy of where the CDR3 ends; the end is completed using the germline J gene. Other nucleotide sequences from this sample produce the same CDR3. V and J are TRBV3 and TRBJ2-7, with no clear D. Germline CDR1 SNHLY, CDR2 FYNGKV (reference sequence). The CDR3 contains 12 residues. Trimming stripped 5 bases from V and 0 bases from J, with 5 bases between. The CDR3 reads CASSPSSYEQYF. The CDR3 bases that were read are TGTGCCAGCAGCCCAAGCTCCTATGAACAGTAC.

This clone came up a few times. Here the gene names and germline are mouse. Read data end 1 residue before the CDR3 end; the end is taken from the germline J gene. V gene TRBV19 combines with J gene TRBJ1-1, with D possibly TRBD1 on 6 matching bases. The V and J ends lost 4 bases and 0 bases respectively, with 10 bases between them. The CDR3 has 14 residues. Germline CDR1 is FNHDT and CDR2 is SITEND (reference sequence). Partial CDR3 DNA: TGTGCCAGCAGTTCGGGACAAGCAAACACAGAAGTCTTC. Amino acids: CASSSGQANTEVF. The CDR3 reads in full as CASSSGQANTEVFF.

A note on this clone: Gene names are mouse gene names. With the read ending 1 residue before the CDR3 end, the germline J gene is used to fill in that end. This chain uses TRBV19 with TRBJ1-1; TRBD1 agrees at 8 bases. Germline values: CDR1 FNHDT, CDR2 SITEND (reference sequence). The CDR3 has 14 amino acids. The V and J ends lost 4 bases and 3 bases, in that order; junction bases with no gene match: 5. CDR3 amino acids: CASSLDRGHTEVFF. CDR3 DNA, as far as it was read: TGTGCCAGCAGTCTCGACAGGGGACACACAGAAGTCTTC. The full variable domain, rest sourced from reference TRBV19 and TRBJ1-1, is GGIITQTPKFLIGQEGQKLTLKCQQNFNHDTMYWYRQDSGKGLRLIYYSITENDLQKGDLSEGYDASREKKSSFSLTVTSAQKNEMAVFLCASSLDRGHTEVFFGKGTRLTVV.

As regards this clone: Gene names are mouse gene names. The CDR3 goes on 1 residue after the read ends, and that part is filled in from the germline J gene. The genes are TRBV19 and TRBJ1-3; TRBD1 might be the D (5 bases). CDR1 is FNHDT, CDR2 SITEND, per germline (reference sequence). Trimming removed 5 bases from V and 0 bases from J, with 9 bases in between. The CDR3 is 14 residues long. Incomplete CDR3 DNA: TGTGCCAGCAGCGACAGAAATTCTGGAAATACGCTCTAT. Its protein is CASSDRNSGNTLY. The entire CDR3 protein is CASSDRNSGNTLYF. Based on the CDR3 plus reference TRBV19 and TRBJ1-3, the full variable domain is GGIITQTPKFLIGQEGQKLTLKCQQNFNHDTMYWYRQDSGKGLRLIYYSITENDLQKGDLSEGYDASREKKSSFSLTVTSAQKNEMAVFLCASSDRNSGNTLYFGEGSRLIVV.

Concerning this clone: Genes here carry mouse names. Read sequence stops 1 residue before the CDR3 end, and the germline J gene provides the missing end. The chain joins TRBV3 to TRBJ2-1; 10 positions agree with TRBD2. The V segment lost 4 bases and the J segment 7 bases; nucleotides outside the gene matches: 4. Germline V gene data show CDR1 as SNHLY and CDR2 as FYNGKV (reference sequence). The CDR3 is made up of 14 amino acids. CDR3 DNA, as far as it was read: TGTGCCAGCAGCTCTGGGGGGGCGAGGGCTGAGCAGTTC. This encodes CASSSGGARAEQF. The entire CDR3 is CASSSGGARAEQFF.

This clone was observed a handful of times. Genes here carry mouse names. The read gets to within 1 residue of the CDR3 end, and the germline J gene fills in the rest. The chain links TRBV29 to TRBJ2-3, with D perhaps matching TRBD2 (6 bases). Germline V gene data show CDR1 as MSHET and CDR2 as SYDVDS. The V gene lost 2 bases and the J gene lost 0 bases, with 9 bases spanning the gap. The CDR3 consists of 15 residues. CDR3 DNA (partial): TGTGCTAGCAGTTTAGCTGGGACTAGTGCAGAAACGCTGTAT. Protein: CASSLAGTSAETLY. The CDR3 as a whole reads CASSLAGTSAETLYF.

In its sample, this clone was seen a few times. Gene names are the mouse ones. The read comes to an end 1 residue before the CDR3 does, leaving the germline J gene to fill in the end. The chain carries TRBV23 and TRBJ1-4; the D call in the table, TRBD1, was not verified against the DNA. CDR3 length: 14 amino acids. Germline assignment: CDR1 KGHTA and CDR2 FQNQQP. This chain's CDR3 is CSSSRTGDNERLFF. Incomplete CDR3 DNA: TGCTCCAGCAGTCGGACAGGGGACAACGAAAGATTATTT.

This clone has more than one count but fewer than ten. Each gene name is a mouse one. The CDR3 bases that were read are TGTGCCAGCAGCCAAGGGGGGGGTGAACAGTAC. Protein sequence: CASSQGGGEQY. The whole CDR3 region reads CASSQGGGEQYF. V and J are TRBV5 and TRBJ2-7, with TRBD2 matching 7 bases. Sequencing ends 1 residue short of the CDR3 end; the germline J gene provides the rest. V lost 1 base and J lost 6; bases outside the gene matches: 0. CDR1 and CDR2 (germline): LGHNA, YNLKQL (reference sequence). The CDR3 length is 12 residues.

As for this clone: Genes here carry mouse names. From the germline J gene comes the end of the CDR3, since the read stops 1 residue before it. The chain is built from TRBV16 and TRBJ2-4, with D perhaps matching TRBD2 (6 bases). The CDR3 spans 15 residues. V was cut by 3 bases and J by 2 bases, with 12 bases left in between. From germline, CDR1 is SGHSA and CDR2 FRNQAP. The CDR3 DNA, read in part, is TGTGCAAGCAGCTTTCCCCGACTGGCTCAAAACACCTTGTAC. This translates into CASSFPRLAQNTLY. The entire CDR3 reads CASSFPRLAQNTLYF.

In its sample, this clone was seen a few times. The listed genes are named as in mouse. The read is 1 residue too short to cover the CDR3 end, so that end is filled in from the germline J gene. This chain connects TRBV13-1 to TRBJ2-7; D may be TRBD2 (6 bases). Trimming shortened V by 5 bases and J by 3 bases, and 9 bases separated the two germline ends. CDR3 length equals 12 residues. Germline CDR1 reads NSHNY; CDR2 reads SYGAGN. Incomplete CDR3 DNA: TGTGCCAGCAGGGGGGACTTCTATGAACAGTAC. Translation gives CASRGDFYEQY. The CDR3 in full is CASRGDFYEQYF.

About this clone: Germline and genes here are mouse. The read halts 1 residue ahead of the CDR3 end, with the missing end drawn from the germline J gene. The chain has TRBV1 and TRBJ2-4; TRBD2 matches at 8 bases. The CDR3 totals 17 residues. The V segment lost 0 bases and the J segment 0 bases; nucleotides outside the gene matches: 5. The germline V gene encodes CDR1 NSQYPW and CDR2 LRSPGD (reference sequence). The CDR3 DNA, read in part, is TGCACCTGCAGTGCAGACTGGGGGGCCTTTAGTCAAAACACCTTGTAC. This translates into CTCSADWGAFSQNTLY. The whole CDR3 sequence reads CTCSADWGAFSQNTLYF.

There are a few counts of this clone. Genes and germline are mouse. With the read ending 1 residue before the CDR3 end, the germline J gene is used to fill in that end. The V and J genes are TRBV19 and TRBJ1-3; 7 bases line up with TRBD1. The V gene end was trimmed by 4 bases and the J gene end by 3 bases; junction bases not matched to a gene: 4. The CDR3 contains 14 residues. The germline CDR1 and CDR2 sequences are FNHDT and SITEND (reference sequence). The CDR3 bases that were read are TGTGCCAGCAGTCGCGACAGGGATGGAAATACGCTCTAT. This translates into CASSRDRDGNTLY. The full-length CDR3 reads as CASSRDRDGNTLYF.